One and the same sample provided the 15 T cell receptor beta chains below, sequenced in a study of identical twins (dated by TCRdb to about 2016). The library was generated by 5' RACE. Sequencing relied on an Illumina HiSeq 2000. The public reads were quality trimmed at Q25 with fastp and then assembled into clones with MiXCR by TCRdb, keeping productive beta chains. Every entry covers one CDR3 protein and lists the most common genes and DNA from its rows. This sample is represented by 130,000 to 150,000 distinct CDR3 sequences; under 4.5% of them were singletons. 8.1% of the sample belongs to the ten largest clones. The source material was memory T cells sorted from blood. In light of the paper, this sample's cell subset or site label describes: CD45RO+ enriched T cells. The origin of the receptors is a man aged 18 to 35 in good health.

In its sample, this clonotype was seen many times. DNA of the CDR3: TGTGCCAGCAGCCTCTTTGGGTTGCAAGAGACCCAGTACTTC. Its protein product is CASSLFGLQETQYF. The chain couples TRBV7-2 to TRBJ2-5; no definite D call. V was pared by 5 bases and J by 2 bases, with 12 bases between. The germline V gene encodes CDR1 SGHTA and CDR2 FQGNSA. The CDR3 spans 14 residues.

The table lists this clonotype with many counts. This chain links TRBV28 with TRBJ2-3; D perhaps matches TRBD2 (5 bases). The CDR3 has 13 residues. CDR1 is MDHEN and CDR2 is SYDVKM in the germline V gene. V lost 7 bases to trimming and J lost 4 bases, with 12 bases between them. CDR3 sequence (DNA): TGTGCCAGCACCCCGGGGAGCGCAGATACGCAGTATTTT. This codes for CASTPGSADTQYF.

This clonotype was picked up many times. The rearrangement links TRBV3-1 to TRBJ1-6, with D possibly TRBD1 on 6 matching bases. The V and J ends lost 4 bases and 6 bases respectively, with 19 bases between them. The CDR3 spans 17 residues. The germline gives CDR1 LGHDT, CDR2 YNNKEL (reference sequence). CDR3 sequence (DNA): TGTGCCAGCAGCCTCCTCAGGGGAGGGGGTTTTAATTCACCCCTCCACTTT. It specifies CASSLLRGGGFNSPLHF.

This clonotype was observed many times. The V call is TRBV25-1, the J call TRBJ2-1, with 10 bases matching TRBD2. This CDR3 contains 18 residues. Trimming took 5 bases from V and 3 from J; bases not matched to a gene: 13. Per the germline V gene, CDR1 is MGHDK and CDR2 is SYGVNS. CDR3 sequence (DNA): TGTGCCAGCAGTCCGAGGACCTCTAGCGGGAGTGGCTACAATGAGCAGTTCTTC. Encoded protein: CASSPRTSSGSGYNEQFF.

This clonotype was found many times. The chain is built from TRBV6-5 and TRBJ1-2, with TRBD1 identical over 8 bases. The germline V gene encodes CDR1 MNHEY and CDR2 SVGAGI. With V trimmed by 1 base and J by 8 bases, 12 bases remained unmatched. This CDR3 region has 16 residues. The CDR3 loop reads CASSYLGGQGSWGYTF. In DNA form, the CDR3 reads TGTGCCAGCAGTTACTTAGGCGGACAGGGATCATGGGGCTACACCTTC.

This clonotype has at least ten counts. V gene TRBV15 combines with J gene TRBJ2-1; D possibly corresponds to TRBD1 (6 bases). The CDR3 loop spans 12 amino acids. Germline assignment: CDR1 LNHNV and CDR2 YYDKDF (reference sequence). Trimming took off 0 bases at V and 9 bases at J, with 6 bases between the two ends. The CDR3, as DNA: TGTGCCACCAGCAGAGAAGGGGGTGAGCAGTTCTTC. Translation: CATSREGGEQFF.

In its sample, this clonotype was seen many times. The CDR3 DNA reads TGTGCCAGCAGCTTAGAGCCTTTTAGGGGCCCCAGGGGCGAGCAGTACTTC. It specifies CASSLEPFRGPRGEQYF. The chain couples TRBV11-2 to TRBJ2-7, with D tentatively TRBD1 (6 bases). The germline V gene has CDR1 SGHAT and CDR2 FQNNGV. This CDR3 region has 17 residues. Trimming stripped 0 bases from V and 6 bases from J, with 21 bases between. Complete variable domain (other parts from reference TRBV11-2 and TRBJ2-7): EAGVAQSPRYKIIEKRQSVAFWCNPISGHATLYWYQQILGQGPKLLIQFQNNGVVDDSQLPKDRFSAERLKGVDSTLKIQPAKLEDSAVYLCASSLEPFRGPRGEQYFGPGTRLTVT.

This clonotype was counted at least ten times. This chain joins TRBV3-1 and TRBJ2-1; 8 nucleotides agree with TRBD2. CDR1 and CDR2 from the germline V gene are LGHDT and YNNKEL (reference sequence). J was trimmed by 2 bases and V by 3 bases; bases with no gene match: 9. This CDR3 is 17 amino acids long. This chain's CDR3 is CASSHEEGLVAYNEQFF. The CDR3 DNA is TGTGCCAGCAGCCATGAAGAGGGACTAGTTGCCTACAATGAGCAGTTCTTC.

This clonotype was recorded many times. The V gene is TRBV27, the J gene TRBJ1-1, with 8 bases fitting TRBD1. Trimming cost V 4 bases and J 5 bases; bases outside gene matches: 6. CDR1 MNHEY and CDR2 SMNVEV come from the germline V gene (reference sequence). This CDR3 comprises 14 residues. The DNA for the CDR3 is TGTGCCAGCAGTTCCAGGGGGCGAGAGACTGAAGCTTTCTTT. Its translation: CASSSRGRETEAFF.

In this sample, this clonotype turned up many times. The chain carries TRBV6-5 and TRBJ2-2, with 13 bases aligning to TRBD2. The germline CDR1 and CDR2 sequences are MNHEY and SVGAGI. Unmatched junction bases numbered 9, after V lost 2 bases and J lost 3 bases. This CDR3 has 19 residues. The CDR3 nucleotides read TGTGCCAGCAGTTACCGGGGGACTAGCGGGGAGGTGTACACCGGGGAGCTGTTTTTT. It translates to CASSYRGTSGEVYTGELFF.

This clonotype showed up many times. The CDR3 is CASSPGVLTDTQYF. The CDR3 DNA sequence: TGTGCCAGCAGCCCGGGGGTCCTCACAGATACGCAGTATTTT. V gene TRBV7-9 combines with J gene TRBJ2-3; perhaps TRBD2 as D (6 bases). CDR3 length: 14 residues. The V end was cut by 5 bases, the J end by 2 bases, with 11 bases between. Per germline, CDR1 SEHNR and CDR2 FQNEAQ (reference sequence).

This clonotype was recorded at least ten times. The V and J genes are TRBV5-1 and TRBJ1-2; 7 nucleotides align to TRBD1. J gave up 0 bases and V 2 bases, and 7 bases lay outside the gene matches. This CDR3 comprises 16 residues. In germline, CDR1 is SGHRS, CDR2 YFSETQ. The CDR3 is CASSLTTGRTNYGYTF. CDR3 in DNA: TGCGCCAGCAGCTTAACGACAGGGCGGACTAACTATGGCTACACCTTC.

This clonotype was seen a few times. The chain employs TRBV28 and TRBJ1-4, with TRBD1 as a possible D gene (6 bases). V dropped 3 bases and J dropped 2 bases, with 10 bases sitting between them. Germline-derived CDR1 and CDR2 are MDHEN and SYDVKM. The CDR3 spans 15 residues. CDR3 DNA: TGTGCCAGCAGTTTTGTCGGGGGCACTAATGAAAAACTGTTTTTT. It specifies CASSFVGGTNEKLFF.

This clonotype has a count of ten or more. The chain is built from TRBV20-1 and TRBJ2-1; either TRBD1 or TRBD2 may supply D (5 bases each). The germline CDR1 and CDR2 sequences are DFQATT and SNEGSKA (reference sequence). Trimming cost V 3 bases and J 4 bases, with 16 bases left between them. This CDR3 contains 15 residues. CDR3 region: CSASAGSGFYNEQFF. CDR3 DNA: TGCAGTGCTAGCGCGGGTTCAGGGTTTTACAATGAGCAGTTCTTC.

This clonotype was detected many times. This sequence joins TRBV29-1 and TRBJ2-3, with D hard to call. This CDR3 is 13 amino acids long. Germline values: CDR1 SQVTM, CDR2 ANQGSEA. V was pared by 6 bases and J by 6 bases, with 16 bases between. CDR3 region: CSVHHPASDTQYF. The CDR3 DNA sequence: TGCAGCGTACACCATCCAGCTTCCGATACGCAGTATTTT.